The 16 T cell receptor beta chains below come from one sample, sequenced in a study of shared clonotypes between healthy human individuals (dated by TCRdb to 2018 to 2021). Library preparation was by the immunoSEQ multiplex PCR assay. TCRdb carries this immuneACCESS record with in-frame sequences only. Its versions omit some clonotypes, under half of them owing to an unresolved V gene in the studies checked, with the rest unexplained. The sample includes around 1.6 million clones, with 95% to 99% observed a single time. Together, the top ten hold roughly 0.4% of the sample. The sequencing input was naive CD4+ T cells sorted from blood. This specimen's cell subset or site label, per the study, means: CD45RA+ positively selected. Receptor source: a man younger than 40 in good health.

The sample holds one count of this clone. The chain carries TRBV19 and TRBJ2-1; 8 bases are shared with TRBD1. Germline trimming cut 3 bases from V and 5 bases from J; bases unmatched to any gene: 12. This CDR3 contains 17 residues. In germline, CDR1 is LNHDA, CDR2 SQIVND (reference sequence). The CDR3 DNA is TGTGCCAGTAGTATTAATGTTCGGACAGGGTCCAACAATGAGCAGTTCTTC. It specifies CASSINVRTGSNNEQFF.

This sequence joins TRBV5-5 and TRBJ2-1; the match to TRBD1 covers 7 bases. The CDR3 runs 14 residues. Trimming took 3 bases from V and 9 from J; bases not matched to a gene: 9. Germline assignment: CDR1 SGHKS and CDR2 YYEKEE (reference sequence). The CDR3 sequence: CASSSRTGSAEQFF. Here the CDR3 DNA reads TGTGCCAGCAGCTCCCGGACAGGTTCTGCTGAGCAGTTCTTC.

The J gene is TRBJ2-7, the V gene TRBV28, with D tentatively TRBD1 (5 bases). Germline loops: CDR1 MDHEN, CDR2 SYDVKM. This CDR3 is 14 amino acids long. Trimming stripped 6 bases from V and 4 bases from J, with 16 bases between. CDR3: CASSPLTVPYEQYF. As DNA, the CDR3 is TGTGCCAGCAGCCCCCTGACAGTGCCTTACGAGCAGTACTTC.

This chain connects TRBV5-1 to TRBJ2-3; the match to TRBD1 covers 7 bases. The CDR3 consists of 15 residues. Germline-derived CDR1 and CDR2 are SGHRS and YFSETQ. V shed 4 bases, J shed 4 bases, and the junction held 9 bases outside the gene matches. This CDR3 is CASSEHRGSADTQYF. The CDR3 DNA reads as TGCGCCAGCAGCGAACACAGGGGATCGGCAGATACGCAGTATTTT.

This clone has just one count. The same CDR3 is also encoded by other DNA sequences in this sample. The chain links TRBV20-1 to TRBJ1-1; no clear D gene. The V gene lost 6 bases and the J gene lost 3 bases, with 5 bases spanning the gap. CDR3 length: 10 amino acids. Germline CDR1 is DFQATT and CDR2 is SNEGSKA (reference sequence). In DNA form, the CDR3 reads TGCAGTGCCCCGGACACTGAAGCTTTCTTT. Encoded protein: CSAPDTEAFF.

The chain links TRBV7-9 to TRBJ1-4; D remains unclear. Germline-derived CDR1 and CDR2 are SEHNR and FQNEAQ (reference sequence). Between the trimmed V and J ends, which lost 2 bases and 13 bases, there was a span of 11 bases. The CDR3 is 12 residues long. The CDR3, as DNA: TGTGCCAGCAGCTTAACGGAGGTTACACTGTTTTTT. Its protein is CASSLTEVTLFF.

This rearrangement joins TRBV5-5 to TRBJ2-7; TRBD1 is a possible D gene (5 bases). V was pared by 1 base and J by 3 bases, with 8 bases between. The germline V gene encodes CDR1 SGHKS and CDR2 YYEKEE (reference sequence). The CDR3 length is 13 residues. This chain's CDR3 is CASSLKGVYEQYF. The CDR3 DNA reads as TGTGCCAGCAGCTTGAAAGGGGTCTACGAGCAGTACTTC.

This chain uses TRBV14 with TRBJ2-5; a weak D match, TRBD2 (6 bases). V lost 7 bases and J lost 5, with 14 bases in between. CDR1 and CDR2 (germline): SGHDN, FVKESK. The length of the CDR3 is 13 residues. The CDR3 nucleotides read TGTGCCAGCAACCTAGCGAGGAGCGAGACCCAGTACTTC. Protein: CASNLARSETQYF.

V is TRBV5-1 and J is TRBJ1-3; D not resolved. This CDR3 has 13 amino acids. Germline V gene lookup returns CDR1 SGHRS and CDR2 YFSETQ. V was cut by 4 bases and J by 6 bases, with 11 bases left in between. This CDR3 is CASSLGSLNTIYF. The CDR3 DNA reads as TGCGCCAGCAGCCTAGGGTCGCTAAACACCATATATTTT.

V gene TRBV6-5 combines with J gene TRBJ1-2; D gene ambiguous. V was clipped by 5 bases and J by 4 bases, with 17 bases between them. This CDR3 is built from 15 residues. Germline V gene sequence: CDR1 MNHEY, CDR2 SVGAGI. The CDR3 is CASSTTVPGGYGYTF. CDR3 DNA sequence: TGTGCCAGCAGTACGACGGTGCCTGGTGGCTATGGCTACACCTTC.

The chain couples TRBV5-5 to TRBJ1-3; D call uncertain. CDR3 size: 14 residues. Deletions cut 0 bases from V and 0 bases from J, with 4 bases between. Per germline, CDR1 SGHKS and CDR2 YYEKEE (reference sequence). The CDR3 coding sequence is TGTGCCAGCAGCTTGGACAGCTCTGGAAACACCATATATTTT. Translated, it gives CASSLDSSGNTIYF.

The CDR3 is CASSSGTSGTDTQYF. DNA of the CDR3: TGTGCCAGCAGCTCCGGGACTAGCGGCACAGATACGCAGTATTTT. The chain is built from TRBV5-4 and TRBJ2-3, with TRBD2 identical over 10 bases. Germline V gives CDR1 SGHNT, CDR2 YYREEE (reference sequence). The CDR3 has 15 residues. Germline trimming cut 3 bases from V and 1 base from J; bases unmatched to any gene: 2.

The CDR3 sequence is CASSLAASGRSGNEQFF. CDR3 coding DNA: TGTGCCAGCAGCTTGGCGGCTAGCGGGAGATCTGGTAATGAGCAGTTCTTC. The chain has TRBV5-4 and TRBJ2-1, with TRBD2 identical over 10 bases. Trimming removed 0 bases from V and 7 bases from J; junction bases left unmatched: 10. The CDR3 runs 17 residues. CDR1 is SGHNT, CDR2 YYREEE, per germline (reference sequence). Full variable domain (remainder filled in from reference TRBV5-4 and TRBJ2-1): ETGVTQSPTHLIKTRGQQVTLRCSSQSGHNTVSWYQQALGQGPQFIFQYYREEENGRGNFPPRFSGLQFPNYSSELNVNALELDDSALYLCASSLAASGRSGNEQFFGPGTRLTVL.

The chain combines TRBV6-5 with TRBJ2-7; D is perhaps TRBD1 or TRBD2 (7 bases each). Trimming stripped 2 bases from V and 3 bases from J, with 14 bases between. CDR1 and CDR2 (germline): MNHEY, SVGAGI. The CDR3 has 15 residues. Written as DNA, the CDR3 is TGTGCCAGCAGTTACATTGCAGGGGGGGGCTACGAGCAGTACTTC. Translated, it gives CASSYIAGGGYEQYF.

V gene TRBV10-3 combines with J gene TRBJ1-5, with D possibly being TRBD1 (5 bases). The CDR3 has 15 residues. The V and J ends lost 2 bases and 6 bases respectively, with 14 bases between them. Germline values: CDR1 ENHRY, CDR2 SYGVKD. The CDR3 sequence: CAISEQDIRAQPQHF. The CDR3 DNA is TGTGCCATCAGTGAGCAGGACATAAGAGCTCAGCCCCAGCATTTT.

This chain uses TRBV29-1 with TRBJ1-1, with unresolved D. In germline, CDR1 is SQVTM, CDR2 ANQGSEA. CDR3 size: 12 residues. Trimming shortened V by 4 bases and J by 0 bases, and 6 bases separated the two germline ends. CDR3 loop: CSVGWMNTEAFF. Here the CDR3 DNA reads TGCAGCGTTGGTTGGATGAACACTGAAGCTTTCTTT.